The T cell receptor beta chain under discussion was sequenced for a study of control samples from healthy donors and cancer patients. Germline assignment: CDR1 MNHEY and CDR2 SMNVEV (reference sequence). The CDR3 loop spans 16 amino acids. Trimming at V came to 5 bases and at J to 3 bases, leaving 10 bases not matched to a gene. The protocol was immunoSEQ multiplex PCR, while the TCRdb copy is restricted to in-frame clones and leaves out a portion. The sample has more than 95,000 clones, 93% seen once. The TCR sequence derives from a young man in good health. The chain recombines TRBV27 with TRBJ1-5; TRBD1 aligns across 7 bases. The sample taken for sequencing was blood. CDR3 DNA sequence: TGTGCCAGCAGTCCCAGTAGCGGACAGGTCAATCAGCCCCAGCATTTT. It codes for CASSPSSGQVNQPQHF.